Following are 5 T cell receptor beta chains from one sample sequenced in a study of patients and donors after allogeneic stem cell transplantation (dated by TCRdb to the early 2020s). Library preparation used RT-PCR. The sequencing machine was a NextSeq 550. The public reads were run again by TCRdb, first through fastp at Q25 and then through MiXCR, and only productive beta chains were kept. When rows share a CDR3 protein, they turn into one entry using the most common DNA and genes. Recorded for this sample are 900,000 to 1,000,000 distinct CDR3 sequences; roughly 17% of them occurred a single time. The ten largest account for around 6% of the sample. The sample was blood, either unsorted or a sorted T cell fraction (not recorded which). The receptors here all came from a human donor who was either an allogeneic HSCT recipient or a stem cell or donor lymphocyte infusion donor (not recorded which). It is not recorded whose cells these are; they may come from a transplant donor.

The gene calls are TRBV7-9 and TRBJ1-3; D perhaps matches TRBD1 (5 bases). Per germline, CDR1 SEHNR and CDR2 FQNEAQ (reference sequence). Trimming removed 8 bases at V and 2 bases at J, with 19 bases between. The CDR3 loop spans 16 amino acids. In nucleotides, the CDR3 is TGTGCCAGCGTTGGGGTCAGGGCGGATGCTGGAAACACCATATATTTT. It is translated as CASVGVRADAGNTIYF.

The genes are TRBV7-9 and TRBJ2-1, with TRBD1 matching over 7 bases. The ends lost 6 bases at V and 3 bases at J; junction bases unmatched: 14. This CDR3 is built from 17 residues. Germline CDR1 is SEHNR and CDR2 is FQNEAQ (reference sequence). The DNA for the CDR3 is TGTGCCAGCAGTTCCACTTTCAGGGGGTCGAGCTACAATGAGCAGTTCTTC. It yields the protein CASSSTFRGSSYNEQFF.

The chain has TRBV29-1 and TRBJ2-4; D remains unclear. The V gene's germline CDR1 is SQVTM and CDR2 ANQGSEA. Between the trimmed V and J ends, which lost 0 bases and 2 bases, there was a span of 11 bases. CDR3 length: 15 amino acids. DNA of the CDR3: TGCAGCGTTGAAGATTACGGTAGTACCAAAAACATTCAGTACTTC. Protein product: CSVEDYGSTKNIQYF.

This clonotype was seen only a few times. The rearrangement uses TRBV9 and TRBJ2-5; D might be TRBD2 (5 bases). The V end lost 0 bases, the J end lost 5 bases, and 14 bases lay between the germline ends. The germline gives CDR1 SGDLS, CDR2 YYNGEE. This CDR3 region has 15 residues. The CDR3 region is CASSVEDLAGETQYF. CDR3 DNA: TGTGCCAGCAGCGTAGAGGATCTAGCCGGGGAGACCCAGTACTTC.

This clonotype has more than one count but fewer than ten. The chain has TRBV7-3 and TRBJ2-5; tentatively, D is TRBD1 (6 bases). Germline loops: CDR1 SGHTA, CDR2 FQGTGA. Trimming took 5 bases from V and 3 from J, leaving 10 bases between them. The CDR3 has 13 residues. As DNA, the CDR3 is TGTGCCAGCAGCATGGGGACAAAAGAGACCCAGTACTTC. This encodes CASSMGTKETQYF.